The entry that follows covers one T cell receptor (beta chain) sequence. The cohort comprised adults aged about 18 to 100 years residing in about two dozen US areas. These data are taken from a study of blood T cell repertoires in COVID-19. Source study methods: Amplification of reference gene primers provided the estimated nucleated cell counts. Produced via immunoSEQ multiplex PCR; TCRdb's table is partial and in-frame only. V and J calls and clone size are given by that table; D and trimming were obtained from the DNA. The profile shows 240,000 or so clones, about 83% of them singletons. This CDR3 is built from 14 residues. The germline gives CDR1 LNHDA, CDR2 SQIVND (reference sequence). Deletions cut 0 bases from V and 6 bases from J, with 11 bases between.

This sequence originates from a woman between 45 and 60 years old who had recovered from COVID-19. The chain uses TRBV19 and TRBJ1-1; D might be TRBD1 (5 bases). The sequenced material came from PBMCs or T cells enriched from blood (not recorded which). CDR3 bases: TGTGCCAGTAGTATAGATCAGGGTACCCCTGAAGCTTTCTTT. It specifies CASSIDQGTPEAFF.